This T cell receptor (beta chain) emerged from a study of OX40 agonist ivuxolimab in advanced cancers. Study-wide context: Ivuxolimab was a fully human IgG2 agonistic monoclonal antibody targeting the costimulatory receptor OX40 (CD134). Intravenous ivuxolimab was administered to patients every 2 weeks at six dose levels: 0.01, 0.1, 0.3, 1.5, 3 and 10 mg/kg. Of the roughly 50 dose-escalation patients, hepatocellular carcinoma was present in 19, melanoma in some 15, renal cell carcinoma in 9 and head and neck cancer in 9. In the dose-escalation cohort, 70% to 85% of patients were male, and the mean age was roughly 60 years with a range of about 23 to 79. Prior anti-PD-1, anti-PD-L1 or anti-CTLA-4 therapy was permitted, and 40% of dose-escalation patients had received checkpoint inhibitors. Partial responses were achieved by three dose-escalation patients, of whom one had hepatocellular carcinoma and two had cutaneous melanoma. Peripheral TCRbeta sequencing was intended to test whether TCR sequence diversity was altered and clonal T-cell expansion was caused by ivuxolimab. The paper reports the monotherapy dose-escalation portion (N of about 54 patients) of the phase I ivuxolimab trial. The paper's findings and limits, for the study overall: Antigen specificity was not determined for the clonally expanded peripheral T cells. On average, CD8+ T cells showed more expanded clones than CD4+ T cells after ivuxolimab. In the 0.1-3.0 mg/kg groups, partial responders were among the patients with the lowest normalized peripheral clonal expansion, particularly in CD8+ T cells. At doses of 0.1 to 3.0 mg/kg, clonal expansion of both CD4+ and CD8+ blood T cells was observed from baseline to week 6. Low levels of normalized T-cell clonal expansion were also seen in some patients who did not respond.

Patients with autoimmune disease history or receiving systemic immunosuppression were excluded from the trial. In every dose cohort, peripheral blood was drawn for TCR sequencing at baseline, cycle 4 day 1, and cycle 7 day 1. Samples were obtained from an open-label, multicenter, first-in-human phase I dose-escalation trial of ivuxolimab. Adults with locally advanced or metastatic head and neck squamous cell, hepatocellular, melanoma or renal cell carcinoma were enrolled in the trial. Before TCR sequencing, CD4+ T cells and CD8+ T cells from peripheral blood were sorted into separate populations. To sequence the TCRbeta CDR3 region, genomic DNA was isolated from the sorted cells. TCRbeta CDR3 regions were sequenced using the immunoSEQ Assay. The immuneACCESS repertoire file appears here via TCRdb, limited to in-frame rearrangements. These files lack a portion of the clones; in checked studies, under half of the deficit traces to unresolved V genes, and the cause of the others is not known. Counted in this sample were about 83,000 clones; roughly 88% of them appeared once. Clones ranked in the top ten supply 0.71% of the sample.

This clone was seen more than once but under ten times. There is no known antigen for this receptor. Within one base of it there is no much larger clone, and no base qualities were kept. From cysteine to phenylalanine, the CDR3 is 14 amino acids long. The sequence is cut down to CDR3 DNA, 42 bases in frame from base 1. Reading the germline V gene gives CDR1 SNHLY and CDR2 FYNNEI. Trimming takes 4 bases from V and 4 bases from J, and the germline ends sit 13 bases apart. Here the chain combines TRBV2 and TRBJ1-1, and TRBD1 may be the D gene, going by 6 matching bases. The TCR was taken from an adult with an advanced solid tumor such as melanoma, head and neck, liver or kidney cancer. The source material was CD4+ or CD8+ T cells sorted from blood, sampled in a trial of the OX40 agonist ivuxolimab. The DNA reads as follows: TGTGCCAGCAGTGTGGGAGAAGGGGGCACTGAAGCTTTCTTT. The encoded protein is CASSVGEGGTEAFF.